This T cell receptor (beta chain) was captured by sequencing in a study of OX40 agonist ivuxolimab in advanced cancers. Points from the study as a whole: CD4+ T cells averaged fewer expanded clones than CD8+ T cells.

Germline CDR1 SGHVS, CDR2 FNYEAQ. This CDR3 contains 17 residues. Deletions cut 1 base from V and 0 bases from J, with 15 bases between. The data were produced by immunoSEQ multiplex PCR, yet TCRdb's version contains in-frame clones alone and is incomplete. The sample has around 73,000 clones; about 87% are singletons. Concerning this clone itself: The antigen is undetermined.

The chain has TRBV7-6 and TRBJ1-1, with a possible D match to TRBD1 (5 bases). Sequencing used CD4+ or CD8+ T cells sorted from blood, obtained in a trial of the OX40 agonist ivuxolimab. This receptor was obtained from an adult with an advanced solid tumor such as melanoma, head and neck, liver or kidney cancer. CDR3 DNA: TGTGCCAGCAGCTTAGAATTAAGCGGGGCAGTGAACACTGAAGCTTTCTTT. The encoded protein is CASSLELSGAVNTEAFF.